The T cell receptor (beta chain) under discussion was sequenced for a study of T cell clones after liver transplantation. Study-level background: Apart from three HCV-positive recipients, transplants were for non-autoimmune, non-viral reasons. Tolerance: complete withdrawal held at least one year, liver enzymes staying within twice normal.

General study results and limits: The donor-reactive repertoire was only partly measurable in a couple of subjects, lacking donor cells.

Here immunoSEQ multiplex PCR was the method, and the copy in TCRdb shows in-frame clones only, minus some. The repertoire has 75,000 to 100,000 clones, 70% to 85% of them found once; the top ten carry roughly 0.44%. V shed 1 base and J shed 4 bases, with 7 bases lying between them. This CDR3 has 13 amino acids. Germline V gives CDR1 LNHDA, CDR2 SQIVND (reference sequence). Regarding this clone: Antigen: not known. This CDR3 is also generated by other DNA sequences in the sample.

The rearrangement links TRBV19 to TRBJ2-5, with D tentatively TRBD1 or TRBD2 (5 bases each). This TCR came from a human patient who received a liver transplant. Some of the T cells might come from the graft donor. Here the sequenced sample was CD4+ T cells from blood, taken around 45 months after liver transplant. The CDR3 sequence is CASSIVGGETQYF. The CDR3, as DNA: TGTGCCAGTAGTATAGTTGGGGGAGAGACCCAGTACTTC. Combining the CDR3 with reference TRBV19 and TRBJ2-5 gives the whole variable domain DGGITQSPKYLFRKEGQNVTLSCEQNLNHDAMYWYRQDPGQGLRLIYYSQIVNDFQKGDIAEGYSVSREKKESFPLTVTSAQKNPTAFYLCASSIVGGETQYFGPGTRLLVL.